Detailed here is one T cell receptor beta chain. What it binds is unknown. Trimming took off 3 bases at V and 7 bases at J, with 11 bases between the two ends. The CDR3 is 13 amino acids. Germline V gene data show CDR1 as SGDLS and CDR2 as YYNGEE. A second PCR, run for about 7 to 11 cycles, used a sample-barcoded 5' primer plus a J-beta primer mix. MiXCR was run by TCRdb on the 5' RACE reads, yielding one entry per CDR3 protein. The repertoire holds 850,000 or so distinct CDR3 sequences, with less than 35% as singletons. The sample comes from a study of blood T cells in healthy people across ages. Study information: Using template switching, researchers captured about one barcoded beta molecule for each two T cells. General study results and limits: The recorded TCR beta diversity per million T cells decreased in a roughly linear manner with age. Diversity was higher, and naive CD4+ cells more numerous, in long-lived donors than in aged donors. Across samples, TCR beta diversity tracked strongly with naive T cell percentage.

The TCR sequence derives from a woman older than 75 in good health. The chain has TRBV9 and TRBJ1-5; D unclear. Source material: blood. The CDR3 DNA reads TGTGCCAGCAGCGGCCCCGTGGGACAGCCCCAGCATTTT. This encodes CASSGPVGQPQHF.